The 29 T cell receptor beta chains reported below all come from one sample, sequenced in a study of glioma-infiltrating T cells. The iRepertoire nested amplicon-rescue multiplex PCR amplified TCR alpha and beta CDR3s from RNA. TCRdb analysed the multiplex PCR reads with MiXCR anew, one entry per CDR3 protein. The sample has some 93,000 distinct CDR3 sequences, roughly 40% seen once. The specimen was glioma tissue, nonneoplastic brain tissue, or PBMCs (not recorded which). Receptors originate from a human donor with low-grade glioma or glioblastoma, undergoing nonglioma brain surgery, or in good health (not recorded which).

Notes on this clonotype: This sequence may be a read error, since a much larger clone differs from it by one base. J is TRBJ2-7 and V is TRBV5-1; D unresolved. Germline V gene sequence: CDR1 SGHRS, CDR2 YFSETQ. This CDR3 has 13 amino acids. CDR3 sequence: CASSYGPNYDQYF. DNA for the CDR3: TGCGCCAGCAGCTACGGACCGAACTACGATCAGTACTTC.

The rearrangement joins TRBV7-8 to TRBJ2-1, with TRBD2 as a possible D gene (5 bases). The CDR3 loop spans 14 amino acids. Trimming pared 5 bases from V and 7 bases from J, leaving 15 bases between. Germline V gives CDR1 SGHVS, CDR2 FQNEAQ. As DNA, the CDR3 is TGTGCCAGCAGCCAAGAGGGAGTTAGGAATGAGCAGTTCTTC. Protein sequence: CASSQEGVRNEQFF.

In its sample, this clonotype was seen once. A much bigger clone sits one base away, suggesting this may be a read error. V is TRBV18 and J is TRBJ2-7; unclear D gene. Per the germline V gene, CDR1 is KGHSH and CDR2 is LQKENI. This CDR3 region has 13 residues. CDR3 residues: CTSSPEAGYEQYF. The CDR3 coding sequence is TGTACCAGCTCACCTGAAGCTGGCTACGAGCAGTACTTC.

This clonotype was detected many times. The chain joins TRBV6-2 or TRBV6-3 to TRBJ2-2; D is perhaps TRBD1 (5 bases). The V and J ends lost 4 bases and 10 bases respectively, with 16 bases between them. Germline V CDR1 and CDR2: MNHEY, SVGEGT. The CDR3 sequence is 14 residues long. CDR3 sequence (DNA): TGTGCCAGCAGTTTCCAGGGCAAACCGGAGGAGCTGTTTTTT. It is translated as CASSFQGKPEELFF.

Many counts were recorded for this clonotype. The V call is TRBV7-2, the J call TRBJ1-2; D gene ambiguous. CDR1 and CDR2 from the germline V gene are SGHTA and FQGNSA. Trimming took off 3 bases at V and 8 bases at J, with 19 bases between the two ends. This CDR3 is 15 amino acids long. The CDR3 is CASSFRTQSVGGYTF. CDR3 in DNA: TGTGCCAGCAGCTTTCGGACGCAGAGCGTTGGGGGCTACACCTTC.

The chain has TRBV3-1 and TRBJ1-1; D is ambiguous. The length of the CDR3 is 12 residues. In germline, CDR1 is LGHDT, CDR2 YNNKEL (reference sequence). Trimming took off 11 bases at V and 4 bases at J, with 14 bases between the two ends. CDR3 bases: TGTGCCCTCAGCCAAGGGAGCACTGAAGCTTTCTTT. This gives the protein CALSQGSTEAFF.

Notes on this clonotype: With a much larger clone just one base away, this may be a read error. The chain joins TRBV5-1 to TRBJ2-7; 8 nucleotides match TRBD1. CDR1 is SGHRS, CDR2 YFSETQ, per germline. Germline trimming cut 6 bases from V and 9 bases from J; bases unmatched to any gene: 14. This CDR3 has 14 residues. The CDR3 nucleotides are TGCGCCAGCACAGGGGGAGCCGGACAGGGCTCGCAGTACTTC. Amino acid sequence: CASTGGAGQGSQYF.

With respect to this clonotype: A junction boundary mismatches the germline segment, possibly from a read error. This chain uses TRBV27 with TRBJ2-7; the D gene is possibly TRBD2 (5 bases). CDR1 is MNHEY, CDR2 SMNVEV, per germline (reference sequence). CDR3 length equals 12 residues. For the CDR3, the DNA is TGCGCCAGCAGTTTATTGGGGAGCGAGAAGTACTTC. It translates to CASSLLGSEKYF.

This sequence joins TRBV11-2 and TRBJ2-7; D is uncertain. Trimming took 5 bases from V and 5 from J, leaving 7 bases between them. Germline CDR1 SGHAT, CDR2 FQNNGV. The CDR3 runs to 11 residues. The CDR3 bases are TGTGCCAGCAGCCTGACGGACGAGCAGTACTTC. It yields the protein CASSLTDEQYF.

As regards this clonotype: This clone may be a read error of a much larger clone one base away. The gene calls are TRBV19 and TRBJ2-3; D not resolved. CDR3 length: 19 amino acids. The V end was cut by 3 bases, the J end by 1 base, with 23 bases between. The V gene's germline CDR1 is LNHDA and CDR2 SQIVND (reference sequence). CDR3 sequence: CASSIRGARARLGTDTQYF. In DNA, the CDR3 is TGTGCCAGTAGTATCCGTGGAGCTAGGGCCCGGCTCGGCACAGATACGCAGTATTTT.

This clonotype was counted ten times or more. V is TRBV2 and J is TRBJ1-1; perhaps TRBD1 as D (5 bases). V gave up 6 bases and J gave up 4 bases, with 18 bases separating them. The CDR3 is 15 amino acids. Germline CDR1 and CDR2: SNHLY and FYNNEI. The CDR3 nucleotides are TGTGCCAGCAGCTCGCCAGGGCGGTTGGTCACTGAAGCTTTCTTT. This sequence encodes CASSSPGRLVTEAFF.

The chain couples TRBV6-2 or TRBV6-3 to TRBJ2-7; 8 bases align to TRBD1. This CDR3 is built from 12 residues. Per germline, CDR1 MNHEY and CDR2 SVGEGT. The V segment lost 5 bases and the J segment 6 bases; nucleotides outside the gene matches: 3. The CDR3 is CASSVDRGEQYF. DNA for the CDR3: TGTGCCAGCAGTGTAGACAGGGGCGAGCAGTACTTC.

This clonotype was counted many times. The chain joins TRBV9 to TRBJ1-2; a possible D gene is TRBD1 (5 bases). This CDR3 has 15 amino acids. With 0 bases removed from V and 4 bases from J, the gap between germline ends came to 13 bases. The germline V gene has CDR1 SGDLS and CDR2 YYNGEE. The CDR3 DNA sequence: TGTGCCAGCAGCGTAGATGACAGTCACCGCTATGGCTACACCTTC. Translating it yields CASSVDDSHRYGYTF.

This clonotype has just one count. The rearrangement links TRBV28 to TRBJ2-7; weak D call: TRBD2 (6 bases). The CDR3 is 14 residues long. CDR1 and CDR2 (germline): MDHEN, SYDVKM. V lost 5 bases and J 6 bases, leaving 17 bases between the germline ends. In DNA, the CDR3 is TGTGCCAGCAGTCTCGCGGGACCGTATTGCGAGCAGTACTTC. It codes for CASSLAGPYCEQYF.

In its sample, this clonotype was seen a few times. The genes are TRBV30 and TRBJ1-5; 8 bases fit TRBD1. Germline V lookup: CDR1 GTSNPN, CDR2 SVGIG (reference sequence). Unmatched junction bases numbered 8, after V lost 2 bases and J lost 5 bases. This CDR3 has 15 amino acids. The CDR3 reads CAWSTGGHGYQPQHF. The CDR3 DNA reads TGTGCCTGGAGTACAGGGGGACATGGTTATCAGCCCCAGCATTTT. The complete variable domain, with remaining parts taken from reference TRBV30 and TRBJ1-5, reads SQTIHQWPATLVQPVGSPLSLECTVEGTSNPNLYWYRQAAGRGLQLLFYSVGIGQISSEVPQNLSASRPQDRQFILSSKKLLLSDSGFYLCAWSTGGHGYQPQHFGDGTRLSIL.

At least ten counts were recorded for this clonotype. Since a much larger clone is just one base distant, this may be a read error. This chain connects TRBV15 to TRBJ2-5; unclear D gene. The length of the CDR3 is 12 residues. Per the germline V gene, CDR1 is LNHNV and CDR2 is YYDKDF (reference sequence). The V gene lost 3 bases and the J gene lost 9 bases, with 11 bases spanning the gap. The CDR3 coding sequence is TGTGCCACCAGCAGGGGTGAAGAAGCCCAGTACTTC. It specifies CATSRGEEAQYF.

A note on this clonotype: This may arise from a read error, as a much more abundant clone is one base away. It is likely a read error, because the conserved phenylalanine at the end of the CDR3 is missing. This sequence joins TRBV11-3 and TRBJ2-1, with D uncertain. V dropped 1 base and J dropped 8 bases, with 15 bases sitting between them. In germline, CDR1 is SGHNT, CDR2 YENEEA. The CDR3 contains 15 residues. The CDR3 DNA is TGTGCCAGCAGCTTAGGCGGCGGACGCACCGATGAGCAGTTCGTC. Protein product: CASSLGGGRTDEQFV.

This clonotype was recorded at least ten times. This chain connects TRBV7-2 to TRBJ2-5; D remains ambiguous. Germline V lookup: CDR1 SGHTA, CDR2 FQGNSA. Trimming removed 5 bases at V and 6 bases at J, with 10 bases between. CDR3 size: 12 residues. The CDR3 region is CASSPISKTQYF. The CDR3 DNA follows: TGTGCCAGCAGCCCTATTTCTAAGACCCAGTACTTC.

The chain has TRBV27 and TRBJ2-7, with a possible D match to TRBD2 (6 bases). The germline gives CDR1 MNHEY, CDR2 SMNVEV (reference sequence). The V end was cut by 9 bases, the J end by 8 bases, with 26 bases between. The CDR3 runs 15 residues. CDR3 sequence (DNA): TGTGCCAGGTCTTCGAGAGAGACAGCGGGCAACAAGCAGTACTTC. Protein: CARSSRETAGNKQYF.

The chain uses TRBV4-1 and TRBJ2-1; D is unclear. Deletions cut 0 bases from V and 3 bases from J, with 6 bases between. Germline CDR1 reads MGHRA; CDR2 reads YSYEKL. There are 14 residues in the CDR3. CDR3 sequence: CASSQEGIYNEQFF. The CDR3 region has the DNA TGCGCCAGCAGCCAAGAGGGTATCTACAATGAGCAGTTCTTC.

There are many counts of this clonotype. The V gene is TRBV7-8, the J gene TRBJ2-7; TRBD2 aligns across 13 bases. Germline V gives CDR1 SGHVS, CDR2 FQNEAQ. The CDR3 is 17 amino acids. V shed 5 bases and J 5 bases; nucleotides not matched to a gene: 12. DNA for the CDR3: TGTGCCAGCAGCGGGGGACTAGCGGGACTGGGGCAAAACGAGCAGTACTTC. Its protein product is CASSGGLAGLGQNEQYF.

This clonotype was seen just once. The chain employs TRBV27 and TRBJ2-7; TRBD2 agrees at 12 bases. CDR1 and CDR2 (germline): MNHEY, SMNVEV (reference sequence). CDR3 length equals 16 residues. After removal of 10 bases from V and 7 bases from J, the junction contained 17 bases not matched to a gene. Written as DNA, the CDR3 is TGTGCCATCGGAAGACTAGCGGGGGCCCCGGGGCGGGAGCAGTACTTC. Its translation is CAIGRLAGAPGREQYF.

As concerns this clonotype: The junction does not match germline at one end; this may be a read error. This chain uses TRBV6-1 with TRBJ1-3; no reliable D call. The CDR3 runs to 11 residues. The germline V gene encodes CDR1 MNHNS and CDR2 SASEGT. The CDR3 DNA sequence: TGTGCCAGTAGTTCTATAAACGCCATATATTTT. Its translation is CASSSINAIYF.

To note about this clonotype: Here the CDR3 omits its conserved ending phenylalanine or tryptophan, so a read error is the likely source. The rearrangement uses TRBV27 and TRBJ1-1; D may be TRBD1 (5 bases). The V gene's germline CDR1 is MNHEY and CDR2 SMNVEV (reference sequence). This CDR3 region has 15 residues. The CDR3, as DNA: TGTGCCAGAAGTTCCCCGGGGGAGGTGAACACTGAAGCTTTCCTT. Translating gives CARSSPGEVNTEAFL.

This rearrangement joins TRBV27 to TRBJ2-7; D is undetermined. Germline V gene lookup returns CDR1 MNHEY and CDR2 SMNVEV (reference sequence). V lost 5 bases to trimming and J lost 7 bases, with 12 bases between them. The CDR3 is made up of 12 amino acids. The CDR3 coding sequence is TGTGCCAGCAGTCCCCCCCCTACTGAGCAGTACTTC. Translation gives CASSPPPTEQYF.

As for this clonotype: Possible read error: a much larger clone is one base away. This is likely a read error, given that the CDR3 carries no conserved phenylalanine or tryptophan at its end. The chain is built from TRBV18 and TRBJ2-1; perhaps D is TRBD1 or TRBD2 (6 bases each). This CDR3 region has 14 residues. The V gene's germline CDR1 is KGHSH and CDR2 LQKENI. Trimming took off 3 bases at V and 7 bases at J, with 13 bases between the two ends. The CDR3 DNA reads TGTGCCAGCTCACCGTATGGGGGGCAGAATGAGCAGTTCTCC. Encoded protein: CASSPYGGQNEQFS.

This clonotype has more than one count but fewer than ten. The chain couples TRBV15 to TRBJ2-5; TRBD2 is a possible D gene (5 bases). From germline, CDR1 is LNHNV and CDR2 YYDKDF (reference sequence). The length of the CDR3 is 14 residues. Trimming took off 1 base at V and 2 bases at J, with 8 bases between the two ends. CDR3 coding DNA: TGTGCCACCAGCAGAGCGGGCGGGCAAGAGACCCAGTACTTC. Protein product: CATSRAGGQETQYF. Full variable domain (rest looked up from reference TRBV15 and TRBJ2-5): DAMVIQNPRYQVTQFGKPVTLSCSQTLNHNVMYWYQQKSSQAPKLLFHYYDKDFNNEADTPDNFQSRRPNTSFCFLDIRSPGLGDTAMYLCATSRAGGQETQYFGPGTRLLVL.

This clonotype was recorded at least ten times. The rearrangement uses TRBV2 and TRBJ2-5; D not resolved. V gave up 2 bases and J gave up 2 bases, with 6 bases separating them. The CDR3 has 13 amino acids. The V gene's germline CDR1 is SNHLY and CDR2 FYNNEI. This CDR3 is CASSEISQETQYF. As DNA, the CDR3 is TGTGCCAGCAGTGAAATCTCTCAAGAGACCCAGTACTTC.

As to this clonotype: The junction does not match germline at one end; this may be a read error. J is TRBJ2-1 and V is TRBV20-1; unclear D gene. CDR3 size: 13 residues. The germline CDR1 and CDR2 sequences are DFQATT and SNEGSKA (reference sequence). The CDR3 is CSAFDLSYNVQFF. The DNA of the CDR3 is TGCAGTGCTTTTGACCTATCCTACAATGTGCAGTTCTTC.